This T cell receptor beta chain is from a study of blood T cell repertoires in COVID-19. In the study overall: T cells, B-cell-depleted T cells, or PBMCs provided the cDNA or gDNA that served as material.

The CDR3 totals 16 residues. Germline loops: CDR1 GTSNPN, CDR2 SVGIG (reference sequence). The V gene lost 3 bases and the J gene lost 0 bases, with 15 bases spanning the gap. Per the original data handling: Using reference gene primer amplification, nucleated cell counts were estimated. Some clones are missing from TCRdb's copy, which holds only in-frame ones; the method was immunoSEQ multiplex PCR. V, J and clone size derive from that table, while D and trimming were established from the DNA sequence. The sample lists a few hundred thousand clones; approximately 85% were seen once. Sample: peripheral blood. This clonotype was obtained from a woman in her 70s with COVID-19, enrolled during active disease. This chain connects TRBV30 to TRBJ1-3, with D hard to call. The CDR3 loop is CAWRKAGTYSGNTIYF. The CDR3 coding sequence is TGTGCCTGGAGGAAGGCAGGCACCTACTCTGGAAACACCATATATTTT.